This TCR beta chain was sequenced during a study of shared T cell receptors in the human thymus. The method was immunoSEQ multiplex PCR; TCRdb's version includes in-frame clones alone and lacks a portion of them. This sample has almost 550,000 clones, with around 82% found just once. The germline V and J ends were trimmed by 7 bases and 2 bases, with 12 bases remaining between them. CDR1 and CDR2 from the germline V gene are MNHNS and SASEGT. This CDR3 is built from 14 residues. This sample also appeared in a second study, on human thymus T cells. That report notes: During corrective heart surgery, resections were taken, and the thymus tissue came from them. Usage of V and J genes appeared biased in thymic and blood repertoires. Unrelated individuals were reported by related research to share highly overlapping thymic repertoires.

This clonotype was obtained from a boy under two years old with a congenital heart defect. This chain joins TRBV6-1 and TRBJ2-1; no clear D. What was sequenced was thymocytes. This chain's CDR3 is CASISGLPYNEQFF. The DNA of the CDR3 is TGTGCCAGCATTTCAGGTTTACCCTACAATGAGCAGTTCTTC.